This TCR beta chain was captured in a study of HIV-infected patients and healthy controls. No cell fractionation was done, so the repertoire covers all unsorted peripheral blood T cells. Around 450 ng RNA was reverse transcribed with alpha and beta constant-region primers. Alpha and beta chain libraries were made separately by chain-specific third strand synthesis with multiplexing indices. TCRdb re-analysed the 5' RACE reads in MiXCR, keeping a single row per CDR3 protein. The top ten hold 23% of the sample, which has more than 9,000 distinct CDR3 sequences, around 9.3% seen once. This clonotype was observed many times. This TCR was recovered from an adult with HIV infection. The donor label of this sample is uncertain. The sample was blood, taken before antiretroviral therapy.

CDR3 bases: TGTGCCTGGAGTAGGATACTAGCGGGGGGCGCGAACACCGGGGAGCTGTTTTTT. It translates to CAWSRILAGGANTGELFF. The chain links TRBV30 to TRBJ2-2, with 12 bases fitting TRBD2. The V and J ends lost 2 bases and 0 bases, in that order; junction bases with no gene match: 7. Per the germline V gene, CDR1 is GTSNPN and CDR2 is SVGIG (reference sequence). The CDR3 contains 18 residues.